These 13 T cell receptor beta chains originate from one sample sequenced in a study of T-cell reconstitution after alpha-beta-depleted transplantation in children. Unique molecular identifiers tagged the TCRbeta library. MiXCR, applied by TCRdb to the PCR reads, yields one record per CDR3 protein. The sample comprises approximately 130,000 distinct CDR3 sequences, 9.7% of which are singletons, and approximately 25% rests with the top ten. Material: PBMCs, mostly from graft donor cells, obtained 180 days after TCRalphabeta/CD19-depleted stem cell transplant. These receptors all stem from a girl under two years old who had a stem cell transplant for combined immunodeficiency, so the T cells may come from the graft donor.

The chain carries TRBV12-3 or TRBV12-4 and TRBJ2-3, with TRBD1 as a possible D gene (5 bases). This CDR3 comprises 15 residues. Trimming pared 2 bases from V and 0 bases from J, leaving 9 bases between. In DNA form, the CDR3 reads TGTGCCAGCAGTTTAAGGGGCCCTAGCACAGATACGCAGTATTTT. Encoded protein: CASSLRGPSTDTQYF.

Remarks on this clonotype: Since a much larger clone is just one base distant, this may be a read error. V usage is TRBV20-1 and J usage is TRBJ2-1; 8 bases line up with TRBD1. V lost 4 bases and J lost 9; bases outside the gene matches: 14. CDR3 size: 15 residues. Germline V CDR1 and CDR2: DFQATT, SNEGSKA (reference sequence). In nucleotides, the CDR3 is TGCAGTGCTAAAAGGAATCCGGGACAGGTGGCTGAGCAGTTCTTC. It specifies CSAKRNPGQVAEQFF.

V gene TRBV27 combines with J gene TRBJ2-3; no reliable D call. The CDR3 has 11 amino acids. With 2 bases removed from V and 8 bases from J, the gap between germline ends came to 5 bases. CDR1 is MNHEY, CDR2 SMNVEV, per germline (reference sequence). In nucleotides, the CDR3 is TGTGCCAGCAGTTTAGGCCTTACGCAGTATTTT. Translation gives CASSLGLTQYF.

This chain links TRBV9 with TRBJ2-4; a possible D gene is TRBD2 (5 bases). This CDR3 is 17 amino acids long. V was trimmed by 4 bases and J by 0 bases, leaving 17 bases between them. Germline V gene lookup returns CDR1 SGDLS and CDR2 YYNGEE. The CDR3 bases are TGTGCCAGCAGCTGTGAGGGTGGGTATCTAGCCAAAAACATTCAGTACTTC. This encodes CASSCEGGYLAKNIQYF.

This clonotype has at least ten counts. The V gene is TRBV29-1, the J gene TRBJ2-7; no clear D. CDR1 is SQVTM and CDR2 is ANQGSEA in the germline V gene. CDR3 length equals 15 residues. V was shortened by 4 bases and J by 1 base, with 17 bases between the two germline ends. CDR3 region: CSVVPPQAKSYEQYF. The CDR3 bases are TGCAGCGTTGTTCCTCCGCAGGCGAAATCCTACGAGCAGTACTTC.

This clonotype appeared a few times. This chain links TRBV21-1 with TRBJ2-3. TRBV21-1 is designated a pseudogene. CDR3 length: 11 amino acids. CDR3 DNA: TGTGCCAGGGTTGTCAGATCCAGGCCGTATTTT. It codes for CARVVRSRPYF.

This clonotype was recorded at least ten times. The V and J genes are TRBV6-5 and TRBJ2-7; 10 bases are a match to TRBD1. The J segment lost 6 bases and the V segment lost 5 bases, leaving 1 base of the junction unmatched. The CDR3 has 12 residues. CDR1 MNHEY and CDR2 SVGAGI come from the germline V gene. The CDR3 sequence is CASSGDRGEQYF. The CDR3 DNA follows: TGTGCCAGCAGTGGGGACAGGGGCGAGCAGTACTTC.

This clonotype was seen a handful of times. The chain couples TRBV29-1 to TRBJ2-2, with 7 nucleotides matching TRBD1. CDR1 SQVTM and CDR2 ANQGSEA come from the germline V gene. The CDR3 totals 12 residues. The junction had 1 base not matched to a gene; V was cut back by 7 bases and J by 2 bases. The CDR3 protein is CSGQGNTGELFF. The CDR3 DNA follows: TGCAGCGGACAGGGAAACACCGGGGAGCTGTTTTTT.

This clonotype was recorded a few times. The chain links TRBV15 to TRBJ2-7; no clear D gene. The CDR3 spans 14 residues. Germline V gives CDR1 LNHNV, CDR2 YYDKDF (reference sequence). Deletions cut 5 bases from V and 4 bases from J, with 15 bases between. In DNA form, the CDR3 reads TGTGCCACCAGCGACTCGAACGCAGTTTACGAGCAGTACTTC. It translates to CATSDSNAVYEQYF.

This clonotype was seen a handful of times. This sequence joins TRBV2 and TRBJ2-1; D is perhaps TRBD2 (6 bases). Germline loops: CDR1 SNHLY, CDR2 FYNNEI. The CDR3 covers 16 residues. Trimming left V 2 bases short and J 6 bases short, with 17 bases between. CDR3 sequence reads: CASSERGTPIGNEQFF. Written as DNA, the CDR3 is TGTGCCAGCAGTGAACGCGGGACGCCCATAGGCAATGAGCAGTTCTTC. Filled out from reference TRBV2 and TRBJ2-1, the complete variable domain reads EPEVTQTPSHQVTQMGQEVILRCVPISNHLYFYWYRQILGQKVEFLVSFYNNEISEKSEIFDDQFSVERPDGSNFTLKIRSTKLEDSAMYFCASSERGTPIGNEQFFGPGTRLTVL.

This clonotype came up a few times. The chain joins TRBV5-6 to TRBJ1-6, with TRBD1 as a possible D gene (6 bases). The germline V gene encodes CDR1 SGHDT and CDR2 YYEEEE. Trimming stripped 4 bases from V and 8 bases from J, with 22 bases between. The CDR3 totals 17 residues. This CDR3 reads CASSILQGRDVDSPLHF. As DNA, the CDR3 is TGTGCCAGCAGCATCCTACAGGGTCGGGACGTTGATTCACCCCTCCACTTT.

This clonotype occurred many times. The V and J genes are TRBV20-1 and TRBJ1-1; 7 bases line up with TRBD1. There are 16 residues in the CDR3. Unmatched junction bases numbered 13, after V lost 2 bases and J lost 4 bases. The germline V gene encodes CDR1 DFQATT and CDR2 SNEGSKA (reference sequence). The CDR3 DNA reads TGCAGTGCTAGAACGGGGATGACAGGGATGGGCACTGAAGCTTTCTTT. This translates into CSARTGMTGMGTEAFF.

This clonotype was seen at least ten times. The chain combines TRBV18 with TRBJ2-1, with 14 bases fitting TRBD2. Germline V CDR1 and CDR2: KGHSH, LQKENI. This CDR3 comprises 16 residues. After removal of 1 base from V and 4 bases from J, the junction contained 0 bases not matched to a gene. CDR3 loop: CASSPRLAGGYNEQFF. Here the CDR3 DNA reads TGTGCCAGCTCACCACGACTAGCGGGAGGGTACAATGAGCAGTTCTTC. Filled out from reference TRBV18 and TRBJ2-1, the complete variable domain reads NAGVMQNPRHLVRRRGQEARLRCSPMKGHSHVYWYRQLPEEGLKFMVYLQKENIIDESGMPKERFSAEFPKEGPSILRIQQVVRGDSAAYFCASSPRLAGGYNEQFFGPGTRLTVL.